The entry that follows covers one T cell receptor beta chain sequence. The antigen remains undetermined. This entry comes from a study of shared clonotypes between healthy human individuals. Study-level background: CD4 naive and memory got three plates each, CD8 naive two, CD8 memory one.

CDR1 is SGHTA and CDR2 is FQGNSA in the germline V gene. The CDR3 runs to 16 residues. The germline V and J ends were trimmed by 0 bases and 4 bases, with 13 bases remaining between them. This table comes from immunoSEQ multiplex PCR, and its TCRdb copy is limited to in-frame clones, with some not included. The sample shows about 2.4 million clones, roughly 93% of them seen only once. Findings and limits, study-wide: The four-donor shared clonotypes exceeded non-shared clonotypes in generation probability, with non-shared ones scoring lower. In having few donors, the study represented limited genetic and exposure-history diversity.

Splitting of CD4+ cells produced CD45RA+ naive and CD45RA-negative memory subsets. The rearrangement uses TRBV7-2 and TRBJ1-3, with D uncertain. The sequenced sample was naive CD4+ T cells from PBMCs. Subset meaning: CD45RA+ positively selected. The sequence was collected from a man aged 18 to 29 in good health. Some clones in this sample may be carry-over from other donors' samples. The CDR3 reads CASSLAISVGGNTIYF. CDR3 DNA sequence: TGTGCCAGCAGCTTAGCAATCTCGGTGGGGGGAAACACCATATATTTT.